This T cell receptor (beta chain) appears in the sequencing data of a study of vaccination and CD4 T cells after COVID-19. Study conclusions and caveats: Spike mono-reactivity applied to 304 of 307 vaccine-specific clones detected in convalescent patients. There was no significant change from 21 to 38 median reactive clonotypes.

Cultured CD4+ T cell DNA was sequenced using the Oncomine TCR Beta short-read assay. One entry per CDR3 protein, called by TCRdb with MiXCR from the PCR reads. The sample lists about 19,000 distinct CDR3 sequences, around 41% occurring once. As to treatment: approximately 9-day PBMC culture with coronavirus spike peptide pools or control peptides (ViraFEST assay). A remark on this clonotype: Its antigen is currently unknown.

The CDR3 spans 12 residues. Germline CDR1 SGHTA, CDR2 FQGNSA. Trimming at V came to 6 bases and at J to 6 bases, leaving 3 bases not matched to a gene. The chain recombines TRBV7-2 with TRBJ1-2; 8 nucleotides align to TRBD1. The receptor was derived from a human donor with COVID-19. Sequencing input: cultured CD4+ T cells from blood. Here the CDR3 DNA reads TGTGCCAGCAGGACAGGGGAGGATGGCTACACCTTC. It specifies CASRTGEDGYTF.